The 15 T cell receptor beta chains below all came from one sample that was sequenced in a study of blood T cell repertoires in COVID-19 (dated by TCRdb to the early 2020s). The receptor library was made with the immunoSEQ multiplex PCR assay. The source is immuneACCESS, and TCRdb retained only in-frame sequences with V and J called. Part of the clones is not carried over; for the studies checked, unresolved V genes explain less than half of this, and the remainder is unexplained. The sample table contains fewer than 300,000 clones; only one count was recorded for 81% of them. The ten largest clones add up to less than 3% of the sample. The sequenced sample consisted of peripheral blood. The receptor source for this set is an older woman with active or convalescent COVID-19.

This chain uses TRBV5-1 with TRBJ2-3; 10 positions match TRBD1. CDR1 and CDR2 from the germline V gene are SGHRS and YFSETQ. J gave up 3 bases and V 2 bases, and 3 bases lay outside the gene matches. The CDR3 totals 15 residues. The CDR3 here is CASSFGTGVTDTQYF. The DNA for the CDR3 is TGCGCCAGCAGCTTCGGGACAGGGGTGACAGATACGCAGTATTTT. Based on the CDR3 plus reference TRBV5-1 and TRBJ2-3, the full variable domain is KAGVTQTPRYLIKTRGQQVTLSCSPISGHRSVSWYQQTPGQGLQFLFEYFSETQRNKGNFPGRFSGRQFSNSRSEMNVSTLELGDSALYLCASSFGTGVTDTQYFGPGTRLTVL.

The chain combines TRBV7-3 with TRBJ2-1, with 12 bases fitting TRBD2. This CDR3 has 16 amino acids. J was trimmed by 6 bases and V by 2 bases; bases with no gene match: 5. Per the germline V gene, CDR1 is SGHTA and CDR2 is FQGTGA. Here the CDR3 reads CASSLASGGARNEQFF. CDR3 DNA: TGTGCCAGCAGCTTAGCTAGCGGGGGGGCCCGCAATGAGCAGTTCTTC. Based on the CDR3 plus reference TRBV7-3 and TRBJ2-1, the full variable domain is GAGVSQTPSNKVTEKGKYVELRCDPISGHTALYWYRQSLGQGPEFLIYFQGTGAADDSGLPNDRFFAVRPEGSVSTLKIQRTERGDSAVYLCASSLASGGARNEQFFGPGTRLTVL.

This chain joins TRBV7-3 and TRBJ2-5; 8 bases agree with TRBD1. The V gene end was trimmed by 5 bases and the J gene end by 4 bases; junction bases not matched to a gene: 6. The length of the CDR3 is 14 residues. CDR1 and CDR2 from the germline V gene are SGHTA and FQGTGA. The CDR3 is CASSAGQGLETQYF. CDR3 in DNA: TGTGCCAGCAGCGCCGGACAGGGTTTAGAGACCCAGTACTTC. Full variable domain (missing parts from reference TRBV7-3 and TRBJ2-5): GAGVSQTPSNKVTEKGKYVELRCDPISGHTALYWYRQSLGQGPEFLIYFQGTGAADDSGLPNDRFFAVRPEGSVSTLKIQRTERGDSAVYLCASSAGQGLETQYFGPGTRLLVL.

The chain couples TRBV19 to TRBJ2-3, with 8 positions matching TRBD2. CDR1 is LNHDA and CDR2 is SQIVND in the germline V gene (reference sequence). This CDR3 is 18 amino acids long. V was pared by 3 bases and J by 2 bases, with 13 bases of the junction left unmatched. CDR3: CASSMNPSRGGTTDTQYF. The DNA of the CDR3 is TGTGCCAGTAGTATGAATCCCTCCCGCGGGGGGACCACAGATACGCAGTATTTT.

This chain links TRBV5-1 with TRBJ2-1; 12 bases match TRBD1. Germline V gene data show CDR1 as SGHRS and CDR2 as YFSETQ. The CDR3 consists of 17 residues. Unmatched junction bases numbered 14, after V lost 4 bases and J lost 9 bases. The CDR3 loop is CASSTPGTGGARSEQFF. CDR3 DNA sequence: TGCGCCAGCAGCACCCCCGGGACAGGGGGCGCCCGTAGTGAGCAGTTCTTC.

The V gene is TRBV4-2, the J gene TRBJ2-1; TRBD1 matches 9 bases. The CDR3 contains 16 residues. Germline V gene data show CDR1 as LGHNA and CDR2 as YNFKEQ. V shed 0 bases and J 4 bases; nucleotides not matched to a gene: 4. This CDR3 is CASSQDWDRAYNEQFF. The CDR3 DNA follows: TGTGCCAGCAGCCAAGATTGGGACAGGGCATACAATGAGCAGTTCTTC.

The chain uses TRBV2 and TRBJ1-5, with a tentative D call TRBD1 (6 bases). Trimming took off 2 bases at V and 7 bases at J, with 12 bases between the two ends. Germline-derived CDR1 and CDR2 are SNHLY and FYNNEI. The CDR3 length is 14 residues. For the CDR3, the DNA is TGTGCCAGCAGTGAATCCAGGGGCGGGCAGCCCCAGCATTTT. Protein product: CASSESRGGQPQHF.

The chain combines TRBV9 with TRBJ1-1; D might be TRBD1 (5 bases). Germline V gene data show CDR1 as SGDLS and CDR2 as YYNGEE. The CDR3 covers 17 residues. V dropped 0 bases and J dropped 3 bases, with 18 bases sitting between them. The CDR3 nucleotides read TGTGCCAGCAGCGTAGATGACAGTCTCGTCGTAGACACTGAAGCTTTCTTT. Encoded protein: CASSVDDSLVVDTEAFF.

This clone was counted only a few times. The V call is TRBV5-1, the J call TRBJ2-1; TRBD2 matches 7 bases. CDR1 is SGHRS, CDR2 YFSETQ, per germline. The V and J ends lost 0 bases and 7 bases, in that order; junction bases with no gene match: 7. CDR3 size: 15 residues. The CDR3 region is CASSLAPSGQNEQFF. In DNA, the CDR3 is TGCGCCAGCAGCTTGGCCCCTAGCGGCCAAAATGAGCAGTTCTTC.

This chain joins TRBV6-2 or TRBV6-3 and TRBJ1-2; D perhaps matches TRBD1 (6 bases). The CDR3 has 15 residues. V lost 2 bases, J lost 3 bases, and 13 bases lay in between. Per the germline V gene, CDR1 is MNHEY and CDR2 is SVGEGT. CDR3 in amino acids: CASSYGGQRDYGYTF. In DNA, the CDR3 is TGTGCCAGCAGTTACGGGGGACAAAGGGACTATGGCTACACCTTC.

The V and J genes are TRBV5-1 and TRBJ2-5; 12 bases fit TRBD2. This CDR3 has 16 amino acids. The V gene end was trimmed by 0 bases and the J gene end by 1 base; junction bases not matched to a gene: 1. Germline V gene sequence: CDR1 SGHRS, CDR2 YFSETQ. The chain's CDR3 is CASSLASGGAQETQYF. As DNA, the CDR3 is TGCGCCAGCAGCTTGGCTAGCGGGGGGGCCCAAGAGACCCAGTACTTC.

The chain has TRBV6-5 and TRBJ1-4, with D possibly being TRBD1 (6 bases). V was clipped by 6 bases and J by 6 bases, with 14 bases between them. CDR3 length: 14 residues. Germline CDR1 MNHEY, CDR2 SVGAGI. The CDR3 protein is CASSLGGADEKLFF. CDR3 sequence (DNA): TGTGCCAGCAGCCTAGGGGGGGCAGATGAAAAACTGTTTTTT.

The chain has TRBV4-1 and TRBJ1-2; D possibly corresponds to TRBD1 (6 bases). In germline, CDR1 is MGHRA, CDR2 YSYEKL. This CDR3 is 13 amino acids long. Between the trimmed V and J ends, which lost 2 bases and 4 bases, there was a span of 8 bases. The DNA of the CDR3 is TGCGCCAGCAGCCAAACAGGGCTCTATGGCTACACCTTC. Translating gives CASSQTGLYGYTF.

The chain has TRBV6-6 and TRBJ2-3, with D perhaps matching TRBD2 (7 bases). V was shortened by 4 bases and J by 3 bases, with 14 bases between the two germline ends. Germline V CDR1 and CDR2: MNHNY, SVGAGI (reference sequence). CDR3 length: 15 residues. Here the CDR3 DNA reads TGTGCCAGCAGTTGGGACGGGGGGCCGACAGATACGCAGTATTTT. It translates to CASSWDGGPTDTQYF.

This chain connects TRBV6-4 to TRBJ1-1; 11 nucleotides line up with TRBD1. The CDR3 runs 14 residues. Losses at the gene ends were 6 bases for V and 4 bases for J; bases not matched to a gene: 4. Germline CDR1 is MRHNA and CDR2 is SNTAGT. The CDR3 reads CASREGTGGTEAFF. CDR3 bases: TGTGCCAGCAGGGAAGGGACAGGGGGCACTGAAGCTTTCTTT.